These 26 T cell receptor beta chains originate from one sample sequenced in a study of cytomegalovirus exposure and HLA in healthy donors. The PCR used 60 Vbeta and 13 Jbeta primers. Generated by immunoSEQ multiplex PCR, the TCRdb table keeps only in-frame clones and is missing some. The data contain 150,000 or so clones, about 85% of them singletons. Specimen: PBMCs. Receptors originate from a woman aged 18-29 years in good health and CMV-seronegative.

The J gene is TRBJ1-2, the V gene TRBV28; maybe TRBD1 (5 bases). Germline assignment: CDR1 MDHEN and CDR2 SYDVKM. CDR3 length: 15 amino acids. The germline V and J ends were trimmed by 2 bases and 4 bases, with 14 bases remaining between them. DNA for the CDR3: TGTGCCAGCAGTTTAACGCTCCAGGGCGGCTATGGCTACACCTTC. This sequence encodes CASSLTLQGGYGYTF.

CDR3 sequence (DNA): TGTGCCAGCAGTCAGGGACAGGGTGGCGAAAAACTGTTTTTT. Translation gives CASSQGQGGEKLFF. J is TRBJ1-4 and V is TRBV27; TRBD1 aligns across 9 bases. The CDR3 is 14 residues long. Germline V gives CDR1 MNHEY, CDR2 SMNVEV (reference sequence). Trimming cost V 5 bases and J 8 bases; bases outside gene matches: 6.

In DNA form, the CDR3 reads TGTGCCAGCAGGCCCCAGGGGAAGTCCAAAAACATTCAGTACTTC. Its translation is CASRPQGKSKNIQYF. The V call is TRBV6-4, the J call TRBJ2-4; maybe TRBD1 (6 bases). The V gene's germline CDR1 is MRHNA and CDR2 SNTAGT. V shed 6 bases and J shed 2 bases, with 14 bases lying between them. CDR3 length: 15 amino acids.

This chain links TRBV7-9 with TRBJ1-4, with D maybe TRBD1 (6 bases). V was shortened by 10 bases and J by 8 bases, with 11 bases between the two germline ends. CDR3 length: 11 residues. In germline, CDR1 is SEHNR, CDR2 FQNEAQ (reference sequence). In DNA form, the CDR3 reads TGTGCCACGCGGGGGCAAGAAAAACTGTTTTTT. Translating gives CATRGQEKLFF.

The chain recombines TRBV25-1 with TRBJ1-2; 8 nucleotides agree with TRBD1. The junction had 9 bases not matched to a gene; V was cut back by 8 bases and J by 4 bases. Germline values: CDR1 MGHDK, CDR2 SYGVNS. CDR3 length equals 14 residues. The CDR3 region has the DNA TGTGCCAGCCGGCCAGGGGGCACGAGCTATGGCTACACCTTC. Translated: CASRPGGTSYGYTF.

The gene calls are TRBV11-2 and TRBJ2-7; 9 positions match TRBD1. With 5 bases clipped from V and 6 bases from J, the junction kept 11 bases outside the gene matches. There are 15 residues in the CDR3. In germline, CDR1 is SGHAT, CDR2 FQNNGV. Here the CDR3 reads CASSRAGQGSVEQYF. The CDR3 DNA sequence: TGTGCCAGCAGCCGAGCGGGACAGGGCTCCGTCGAGCAGTACTTC.

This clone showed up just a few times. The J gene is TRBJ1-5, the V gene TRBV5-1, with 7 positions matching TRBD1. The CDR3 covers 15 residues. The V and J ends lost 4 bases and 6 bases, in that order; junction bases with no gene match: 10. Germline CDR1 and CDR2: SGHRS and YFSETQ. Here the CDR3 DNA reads TGCGCCAGCAGCCTCGGGACAGCCCCTCGTCAGCCCCAGCATTTT. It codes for CASSLGTAPRQPQHF.

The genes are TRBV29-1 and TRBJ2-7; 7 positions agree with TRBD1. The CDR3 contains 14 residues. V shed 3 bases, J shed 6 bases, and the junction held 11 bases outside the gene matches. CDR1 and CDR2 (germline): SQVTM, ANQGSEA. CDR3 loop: CSVEPLQGSGEQYF. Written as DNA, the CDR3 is TGCAGCGTTGAGCCGCTACAGGGGTCGGGCGAGCAGTACTTC.

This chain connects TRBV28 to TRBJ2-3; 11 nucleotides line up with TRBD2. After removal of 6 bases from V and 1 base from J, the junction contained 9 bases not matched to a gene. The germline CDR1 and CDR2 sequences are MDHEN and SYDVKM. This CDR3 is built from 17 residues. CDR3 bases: TGTGCCAGCAGCGATAGTAGCGGGGGGGCCGGCACAGATACGCAGTATTTT. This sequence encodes CASSDSSGGAGTDTQYF.

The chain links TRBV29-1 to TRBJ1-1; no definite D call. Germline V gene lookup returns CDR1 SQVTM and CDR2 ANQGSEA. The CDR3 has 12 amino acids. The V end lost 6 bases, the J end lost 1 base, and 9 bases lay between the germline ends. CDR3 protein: CSVGSPNTEAFF. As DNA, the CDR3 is TGCAGCGTCGGTTCGCCGAACACTGAAGCTTTCTTT.

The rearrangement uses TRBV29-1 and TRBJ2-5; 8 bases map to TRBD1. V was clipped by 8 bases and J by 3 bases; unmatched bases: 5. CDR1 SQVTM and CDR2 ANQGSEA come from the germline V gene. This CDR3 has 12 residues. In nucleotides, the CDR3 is TGCAGCACCGAACAGGGGGAAGAGACCCAGTACTTC. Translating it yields CSTEQGEETQYF.

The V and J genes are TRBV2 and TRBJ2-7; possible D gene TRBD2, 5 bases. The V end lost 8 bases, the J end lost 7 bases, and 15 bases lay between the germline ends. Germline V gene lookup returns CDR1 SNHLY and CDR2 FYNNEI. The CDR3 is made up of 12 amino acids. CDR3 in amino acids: CASGGSLGEQYF. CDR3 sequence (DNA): TGTGCCAGCGGAGGCTCCCTGGGGGAGCAGTACTTC.

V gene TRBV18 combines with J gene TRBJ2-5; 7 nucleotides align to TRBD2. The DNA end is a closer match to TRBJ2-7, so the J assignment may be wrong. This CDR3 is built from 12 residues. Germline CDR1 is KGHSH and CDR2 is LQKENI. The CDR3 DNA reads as TGTGCCAGCGGGGGGGGGTTCGACGAGCAGTACTTC. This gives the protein CASGGGFDEQYF.

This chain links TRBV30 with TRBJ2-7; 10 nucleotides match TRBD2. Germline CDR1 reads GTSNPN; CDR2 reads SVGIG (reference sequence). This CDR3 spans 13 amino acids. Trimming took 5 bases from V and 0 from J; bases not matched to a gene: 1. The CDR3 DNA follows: TGTGCCTGGGGGACTAGCGCCTCCTACGAGCAGTACTTC. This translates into CAWGTSASYEQYF.

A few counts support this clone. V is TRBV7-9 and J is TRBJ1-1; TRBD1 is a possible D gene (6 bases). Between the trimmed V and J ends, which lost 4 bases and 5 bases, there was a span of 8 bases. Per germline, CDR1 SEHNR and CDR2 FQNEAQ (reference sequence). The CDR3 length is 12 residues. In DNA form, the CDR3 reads TGTGCCAGCAGCTGGACAGAGACTGAAGCTTTCTTT. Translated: CASSWTETEAFF.

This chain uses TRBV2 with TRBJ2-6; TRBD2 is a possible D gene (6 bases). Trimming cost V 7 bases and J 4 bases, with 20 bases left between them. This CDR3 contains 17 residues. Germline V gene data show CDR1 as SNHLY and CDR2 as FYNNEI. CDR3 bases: TGTGCCAGCATCCTAGGGGAGGACCCCCGCGGGGCCAACGTCCTGACTTTC. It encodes CASILGEDPRGANVLTF.

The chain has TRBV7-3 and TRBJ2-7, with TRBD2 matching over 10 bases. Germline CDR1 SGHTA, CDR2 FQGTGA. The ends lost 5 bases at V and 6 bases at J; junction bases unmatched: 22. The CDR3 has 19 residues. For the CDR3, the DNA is TGTGCCAGCAGCCGTCCCGGAGCGGGAGGGCCATTAGCGGTTCGCGAGCAGTACTTC. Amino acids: CASSRPGAGGPLAVREQYF.

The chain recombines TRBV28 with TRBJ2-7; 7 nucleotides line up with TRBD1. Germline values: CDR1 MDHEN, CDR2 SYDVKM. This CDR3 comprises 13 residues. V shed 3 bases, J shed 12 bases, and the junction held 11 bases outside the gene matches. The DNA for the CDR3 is TGTGCCAGCAGTTTGGACAGGTACGAGAATGGGTACTTC. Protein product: CASSLDRYENGYF.

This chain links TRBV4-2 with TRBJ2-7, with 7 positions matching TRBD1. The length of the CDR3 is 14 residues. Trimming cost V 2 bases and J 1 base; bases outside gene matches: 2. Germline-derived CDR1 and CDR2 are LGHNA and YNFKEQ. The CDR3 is CASSQTGQSYEQYF. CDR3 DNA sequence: TGTGCCAGCAGCCAAACGGGACAGTCCTACGAGCAGTACTTC.

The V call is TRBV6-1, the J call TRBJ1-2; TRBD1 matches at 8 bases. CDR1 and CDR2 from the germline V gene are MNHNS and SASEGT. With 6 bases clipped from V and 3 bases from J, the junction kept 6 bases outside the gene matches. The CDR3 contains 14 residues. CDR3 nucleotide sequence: TGTGCCAGCAGAGAGGACAGGGAGCACTATGGCTACACCTTC. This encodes CASREDREHYGYTF.

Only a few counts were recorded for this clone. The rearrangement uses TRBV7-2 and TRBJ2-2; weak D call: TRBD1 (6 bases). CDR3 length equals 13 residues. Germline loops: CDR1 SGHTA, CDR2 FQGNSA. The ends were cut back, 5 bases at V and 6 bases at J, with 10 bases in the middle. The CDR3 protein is CASSMDSSGELFF. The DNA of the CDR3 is TGTGCCAGCAGCATGGACAGCTCCGGGGAGCTGTTTTTT.

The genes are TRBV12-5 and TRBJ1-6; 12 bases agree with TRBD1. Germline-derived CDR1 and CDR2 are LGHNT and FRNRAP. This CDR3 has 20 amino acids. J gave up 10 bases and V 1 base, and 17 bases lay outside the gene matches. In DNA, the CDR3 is TGTGCTAGTGGTTTGGCTACCGGGACAGGGGGCGCCGGGTTCGAATCACCCCTCCACTTT. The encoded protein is CASGLATGTGGAGFESPLHF.

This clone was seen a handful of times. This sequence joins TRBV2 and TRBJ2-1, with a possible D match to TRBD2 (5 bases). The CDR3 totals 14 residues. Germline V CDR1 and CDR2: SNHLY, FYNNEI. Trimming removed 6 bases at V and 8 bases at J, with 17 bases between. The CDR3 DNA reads TGTGCCAGCAGATGGGCTAGCTCCGTAGATGAGCAGTTCTTC. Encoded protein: CASRWASSVDEQFF.

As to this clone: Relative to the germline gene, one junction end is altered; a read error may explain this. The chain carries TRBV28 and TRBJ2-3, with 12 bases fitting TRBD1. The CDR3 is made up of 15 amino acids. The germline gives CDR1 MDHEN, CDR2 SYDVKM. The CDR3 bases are TGTGCCAGCAGGCTTCCGGGACAGGGGGCAGATGCGCAGTATTTT. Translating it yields CASRLPGQGADAQYF.

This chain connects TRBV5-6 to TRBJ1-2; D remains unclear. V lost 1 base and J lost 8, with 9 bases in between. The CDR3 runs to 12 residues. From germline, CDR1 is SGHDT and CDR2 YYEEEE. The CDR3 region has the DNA TGTGCCAGCAGCTTGCTCGGTCCCGGCTACACCTTC. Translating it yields CASSLLGPGYTF.

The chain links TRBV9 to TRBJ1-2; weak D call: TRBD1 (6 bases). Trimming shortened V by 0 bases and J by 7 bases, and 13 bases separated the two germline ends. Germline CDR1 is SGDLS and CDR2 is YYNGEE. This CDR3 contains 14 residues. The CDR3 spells CASSVDGGLGGYTF. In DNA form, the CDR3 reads TGTGCCAGCAGCGTAGACGGGGGGCTGGGTGGCTACACCTTC.